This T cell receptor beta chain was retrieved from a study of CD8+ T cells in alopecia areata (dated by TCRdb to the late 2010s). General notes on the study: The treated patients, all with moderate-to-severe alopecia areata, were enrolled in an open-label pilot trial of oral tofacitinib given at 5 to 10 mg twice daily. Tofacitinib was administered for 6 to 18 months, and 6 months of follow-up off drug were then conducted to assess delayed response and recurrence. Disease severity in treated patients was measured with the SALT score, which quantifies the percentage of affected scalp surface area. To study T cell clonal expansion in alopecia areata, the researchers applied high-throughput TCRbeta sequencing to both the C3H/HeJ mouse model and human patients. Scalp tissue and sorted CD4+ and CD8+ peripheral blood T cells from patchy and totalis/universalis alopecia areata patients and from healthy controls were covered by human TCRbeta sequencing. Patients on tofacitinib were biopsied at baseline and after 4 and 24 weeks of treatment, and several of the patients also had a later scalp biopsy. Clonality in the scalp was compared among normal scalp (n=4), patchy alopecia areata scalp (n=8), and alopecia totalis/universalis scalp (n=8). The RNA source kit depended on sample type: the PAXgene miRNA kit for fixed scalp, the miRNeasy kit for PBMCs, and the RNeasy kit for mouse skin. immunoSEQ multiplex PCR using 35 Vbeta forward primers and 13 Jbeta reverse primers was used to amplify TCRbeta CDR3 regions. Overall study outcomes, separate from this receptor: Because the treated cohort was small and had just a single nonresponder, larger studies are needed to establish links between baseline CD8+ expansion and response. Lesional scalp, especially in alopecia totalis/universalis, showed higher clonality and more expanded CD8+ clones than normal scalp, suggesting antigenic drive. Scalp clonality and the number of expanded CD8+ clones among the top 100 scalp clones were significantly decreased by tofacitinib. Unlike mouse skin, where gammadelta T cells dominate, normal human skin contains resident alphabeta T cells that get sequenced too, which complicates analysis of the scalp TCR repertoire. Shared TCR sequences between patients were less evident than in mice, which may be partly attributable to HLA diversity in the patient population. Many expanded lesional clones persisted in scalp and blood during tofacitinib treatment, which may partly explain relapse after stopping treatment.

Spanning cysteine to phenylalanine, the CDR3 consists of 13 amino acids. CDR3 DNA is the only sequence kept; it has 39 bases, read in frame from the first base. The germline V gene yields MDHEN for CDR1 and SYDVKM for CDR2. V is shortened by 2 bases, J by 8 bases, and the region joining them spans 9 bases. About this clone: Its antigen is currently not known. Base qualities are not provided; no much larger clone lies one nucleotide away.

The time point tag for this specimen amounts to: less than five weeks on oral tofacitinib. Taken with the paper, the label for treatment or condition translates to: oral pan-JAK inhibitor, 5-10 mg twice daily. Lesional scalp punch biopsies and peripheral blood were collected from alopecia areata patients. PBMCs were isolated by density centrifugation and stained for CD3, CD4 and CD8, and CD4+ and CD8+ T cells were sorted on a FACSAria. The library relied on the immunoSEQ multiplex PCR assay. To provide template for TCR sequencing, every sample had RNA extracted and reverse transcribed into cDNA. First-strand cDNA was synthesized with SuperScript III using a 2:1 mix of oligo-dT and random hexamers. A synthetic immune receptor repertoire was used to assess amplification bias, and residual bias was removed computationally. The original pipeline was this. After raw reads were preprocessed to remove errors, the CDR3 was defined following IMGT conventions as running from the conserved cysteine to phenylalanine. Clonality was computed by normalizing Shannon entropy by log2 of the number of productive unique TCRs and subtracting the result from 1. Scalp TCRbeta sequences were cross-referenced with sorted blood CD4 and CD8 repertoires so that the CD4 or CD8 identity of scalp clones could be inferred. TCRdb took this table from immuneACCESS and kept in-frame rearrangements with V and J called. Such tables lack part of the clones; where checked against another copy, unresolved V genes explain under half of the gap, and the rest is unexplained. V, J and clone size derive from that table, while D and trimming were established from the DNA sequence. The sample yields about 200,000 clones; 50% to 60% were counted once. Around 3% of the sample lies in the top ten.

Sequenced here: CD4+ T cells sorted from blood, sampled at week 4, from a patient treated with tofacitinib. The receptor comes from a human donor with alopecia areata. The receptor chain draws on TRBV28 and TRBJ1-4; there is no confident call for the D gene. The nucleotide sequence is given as TGTGCCAGCAGTTTAGTCAGTTGGGAAAAACTGTTTTTT. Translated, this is CASSLVSWEKLFF.